The rows below give T cell receptor beta chains drawn from one sample of a study of blood T cell repertoires in COVID-19. Assay: immunoSEQ multiplex PCR; the TCRdb copy retains only in-frame clones and omits some. The table shows approximately 100,000 clones, with more than 60% occurring only once. Sequenced material: peripheral blood. Receptors were obtained from a man aged 70 or older with active or convalescent COVID-19. CDR3s include the opening cysteine and the closing phenylalanine or tryptophan. A D gene is named only where the DNA matches it firmly. Size values are once, few and many counts, or a class for expanded clones, and some rows have none.

clone_size: few; v_call: TRBV6-5; d_call: NA; j_call: TRBJ2-7; cdr3_nt: TGTGCCAGCAGTAACCGCGCGGTCTCCTACGAGCAGTACTTC; cdr3_aa: CASSNRAVSYEQYF
clone_size: NA; v_call: TRBV5-1; d_call: NA; j_call: TRBJ1-2; cdr3_nt: TGCGCCAGCAGCTTTGGGGACTTGCGCGGCTACACCTTC; cdr3_aa: CASSFGDLRGYTF
clone_size: once; v_call: TRBV7-8; d_call: TRBD1; j_call: TRBJ1-3; cdr3_nt: TGTGCCAGCAGCTTCCGGGACAGGGGTAGTATTAGCTCTGGAAACACCATATATTTT; cdr3_aa: CASSFRDRGSISSGNTIYF
clone_size: NA; v_call: TRBV5-8; d_call: NA; j_call: TRBJ1-1; cdr3_nt: TGTGCCAGCAGCTTCCAGGGGAGCACTGAAGCTTTCTTT; cdr3_aa: CASSFQGSTEAFF
clone_size: NA; v_call: TRBV2; d_call: NA; j_call: TRBJ2-2; cdr3_nt: TGTGCCAGCAGTGAACAGAGGGGGACCGGGGAGCTGTTTTTT; cdr3_aa: CASSEQRGTGELFF
clone_size: NA; v_call: TRBV30; d_call: NA; j_call: TRBJ1-2; cdr3_nt: TGTGCCGGGACTCTAGTGGAATCCTATGGCTACACCTTC; cdr3_aa: CAGTLVESYGYTF
clone_size: NA; v_call: TRBV20-1; d_call: NA; j_call: TRBJ2-6; cdr3_nt: TGCAGTGCTAGTACAGGGACCTCTGGGGCCAACGTCCTGACTTTC; cdr3_aa: CSASTGTSGANVLTF
clone_size: NA; v_call: TRBV5-6; d_call: TRBD1; j_call: TRBJ1-1; cdr3_nt: TGTGCCAGCAGTTACGGACAGGGGGCGCTGAACACTGAAGCTTTCTTT; cdr3_aa: CASSYGQGALNTEAFF
clone_size: NA; v_call: TRBV15; d_call: TRBD1; j_call: TRBJ2-7; cdr3_nt: TGTGCCACCAGCAGAGATGTTGGGACAGGGCACGAGCAGTACTTC; cdr3_aa: CATSRDVGTGHEQYF
clone_size: NA; v_call: TRBV30; d_call: NA; j_call: TRBJ1-3; cdr3_nt: TGTGCCTGGAGTGAGTACAGTGGAAACACCATATATTTT; cdr3_aa: CAWSEYSGNTIYF
clone_size: NA; v_call: TRBV6-4; d_call: TRBD1; j_call: TRBJ1-1; cdr3_nt: TGTGCCAGCAGTGACTCAAGGACAGGGAACACTGAAGCTTTCTTT; cdr3_aa: CASSDSRTGNTEAFF
clone_size: NA; v_call: TRBV28; d_call: NA; j_call: TRBJ1-6; cdr3_nt: TGTGCCAGCAGTCCAGGACAGCTCTATAATTCACCCCTCCACTTT; cdr3_aa: CASSPGQLYNSPLHF
clone_size: NA; v_call: TRBV30; d_call: TRBD2; j_call: TRBJ2-1; cdr3_nt: TGTGCCTGGAAACCCAGCGGGACGGTTCATGGTGAGCAGTTCTTC; cdr3_aa: CAWKPSGTVHGEQFF
clone_size: NA; v_call: TRBV19; d_call: NA; j_call: TRBJ1-2; cdr3_nt: TGTGCCAGTAGTGACAGGATAAGGGACTATGGCTACACCTTC; cdr3_aa: CASSDRIRDYGYTF
clone_size: NA; v_call: TRBV4-1; d_call: TRBD1; j_call: TRBJ2-7; cdr3_nt: TGCGCCAGTCGACAGGGGGCGCTTCGATACTACGAGCAGTACTTC; cdr3_aa: CASRQGALRYYEQYF
clone_size: NA; v_call: TRBV4-1; d_call: NA; j_call: TRBJ2-1; cdr3_nt: TGCGCCAGCAGCCAAGATTCAAGGGGCCTCAGCTCCTACAATGAGCAGTTCTTC; cdr3_aa: CASSQDSRGLSSYNEQFF
clone_size: NA; v_call: TRBV5-4; d_call: NA; j_call: TRBJ2-1; cdr3_nt: TGTGCCACCCGACAGGTTACCTACAATGAGCAGTTCTTC; cdr3_aa: CATRQVTYNEQFF
clone_size: NA; v_call: TRBV10-3; d_call: NA; j_call: TRBJ1-2; cdr3_nt: TGTGCCATCAGTGAGTTACAGGGTGCCTATGGCTACACCTTC; cdr3_aa: CAISELQGAYGYTF
clone_size: NA; v_call: TRBV5-6; d_call: TRBD1; j_call: TRBJ1-1; cdr3_nt: TGTGCCAGCAGCTTAGACAGGGGGCCGAGGAACACTGAAGCTTTCTTT; cdr3_aa: CASSLDRGPRNTEAFF
clone_size: NA; v_call: TRBV24-1; d_call: TRBD1; j_call: TRBJ2-7; cdr3_nt: TGTGCCACCAGTGATTCCCCTGGGCCGCGAGGGACAGGGGATGAGCAGTACTTC; cdr3_aa: CATSDSPGPRGTGDEQYF
clone_size: NA; v_call: TRBV5-1; d_call: NA; j_call: TRBJ2-2; cdr3_nt: TGCGCCAGCAGCTTTTTGGTCAGGGGAGGGTCCGGGGAGCTGTTTTTT; cdr3_aa: CASSFLVRGGSGELFF
clone_size: NA; v_call: TRBV4-1; d_call: TRBD2; j_call: TRBJ2-1; cdr3_nt: TGCGCCAGCAGCCAAGTTATGCGGGAGTCCTACAATGAGCAGTTCTTC; cdr3_aa: CASSQVMRESYNEQFF
clone_size: NA; v_call: TRBV2; d_call: NA; j_call: TRBJ2-5; cdr3_nt: TGTGCCAGCATGCCCAGGAGGGAACAAGAGACCCAGTACTTC; cdr3_aa: CASMPRREQETQYF
clone_size: few; v_call: TRBV3-1/TRBV3-2; d_call: NA; j_call: TRBJ2-7; cdr3_nt: TGTGCCAGCAGCCATGGGGCCAGGGACGAGCAGTACTTC; cdr3_aa: CASSHGARDEQYF
clone_size: few; v_call: TRBV19; d_call: NA; j_call: TRBJ2-2; cdr3_nt: TGTGCCAGTAGTAAGGGATCGGGGTATGGCGGGGAGCTGTTTTTT; cdr3_aa: CASSKGSGYGGELFF
clone_size: NA; v_call: TRBV11-2; d_call: TRBD1; j_call: TRBJ1-5; cdr3_nt: TGTGCCAGCAGCCGCTCAGGGGGCCCTGATCAGCCCCAGCATTTT; cdr3_aa: CASSRSGGPDQPQHF
clone_size: NA; v_call: TRBV24-1; d_call: TRBD1; j_call: TRBJ2-7; cdr3_nt: TGTGCCACCAGTGATCCCCCAAATCGGGGACAGGGCTCCTACGAGCAGTACTTC; cdr3_aa: CATSDPPNRGQGSYEQYF
clone_size: few; v_call: TRBV28; d_call: NA; j_call: TRBJ1-1; cdr3_nt: TGTGCCAGCAGTTCAGAGACATACATGAACACTGAAGCTTTCTTT; cdr3_aa: CASSSETYMNTEAFF
clone_size: NA; v_call: TRBV6-5; d_call: NA; j_call: TRBJ1-3; cdr3_nt: TGTGCCAGCAGTTACTCGAGGCGCAGTCAAAACACCATATATTTT; cdr3_aa: CASSYSRRSQNTIYF
clone_size: NA; v_call: TRBV20-1; d_call: NA; j_call: TRBJ2-1; cdr3_nt: TGCAGTGCTAGTTCGGGGAGCGTTTCCAATGAGCAGTTCTTC; cdr3_aa: CSASSGSVSNEQFF
clone_size: few; v_call: TRBV5-1; d_call: NA; j_call: TRBJ2-1; cdr3_nt: TGCGCCAGCAGCTTGGGGGCAGATTACAATGAGCAGTTCTTC; cdr3_aa: CASSLGADYNEQFF
clone_size: NA; v_call: TRBV30; d_call: NA; j_call: TRBJ1-6; cdr3_nt: TGTGCCTGGATTCCGGGGGAGCATAATTCACCCCTCCACTTT; cdr3_aa: CAWIPGEHNSPLHF
clone_size: NA; v_call: TRBV18; d_call: TRBD1; j_call: TRBJ1-1; cdr3_nt: TGTGCCAGCTCACCCCAGGGGGCGAGAGGCACTGAAGCTTTCTTT; cdr3_aa: CASSPQGARGTEAFF
clone_size: NA; v_call: TRBV3-1/TRBV3-2; d_call: NA; j_call: TRBJ1-3; cdr3_nt: TGTGCCAGCAGCCCCCCCGGGGGACTAGGCTCTGGAAACACCATATATTTT; cdr3_aa: CASSPPGGLGSGNTIYF
clone_size: NA; v_call: TRBV5-1; d_call: TRBD2; j_call: TRBJ2-7; cdr3_nt: TGCGCCAGCAGCTTGGCGGGGGGAGCCTACGAGCAGTACTTC; cdr3_aa: CASSLAGGAYEQYF
clone_size: NA; v_call: TRBV5-1; d_call: TRBD2; j_call: TRBJ2-2; cdr3_nt: TGCGCCAGCAGCCGCGGGGGGACAACCGGGGAGCTGTTTTTT; cdr3_aa: CASSRGGTTGELFF
clone_size: NA; v_call: TRBV4-1; d_call: NA; j_call: TRBJ1-5; cdr3_nt: TGCGCCAGCAGCCAAGACCCAGGGGAGAATCAGCCCCAGCATTTT; cdr3_aa: CASSQDPGENQPQHF
clone_size: NA; v_call: TRBV9; d_call: NA; j_call: TRBJ2-1; cdr3_nt: TGTGCCAGCAGCCCGGCCGGGGTCTATGAGCAGTTCTTC; cdr3_aa: CASSPAGVYEQFF
clone_size: NA; v_call: TRBV18; d_call: NA; j_call: TRBJ2-1; cdr3_nt: TGTGCCAGCTCACAACTGGGACAAATGGGATGGAATGAGCAGTTCTTC; cdr3_aa: CASSQLGQMGWNEQFF
clone_size: few; v_call: TRBV7-2; d_call: NA; j_call: TRBJ1-2; cdr3_nt: TGTGCCAGCAGCCCGAGACAGCCAGTCTATGGCTACACCTTC; cdr3_aa: CASSPRQPVYGYTF
clone_size: few; v_call: TRBV7-8; d_call: TRBD1; j_call: TRBJ1-5; cdr3_nt: TGTGCCAGCAGCATAGGGACAGGCAATCAGCCCCAGCATTTT; cdr3_aa: CASSIGTGNQPQHF
clone_size: NA; v_call: TRBV20-1; d_call: TRBD1; j_call: TRBJ2-5; cdr3_nt: TGCAGTGCTAGTACGACAGGGAGAGAGACCCAGTACTTC; cdr3_aa: CSASTTGRETQYF
clone_size: NA; v_call: TRBV6-1; d_call: TRBD1; j_call: TRBJ1-6; cdr3_nt: TGTGCCAGCAGTGTGGGGGACAGGGCATCCTATAATTCACCCCTCCACTTT; cdr3_aa: CASSVGDRASYNSPLHF
clone_size: NA; v_call: TRBV7-9; d_call: TRBD1; j_call: TRBJ2-3; cdr3_nt: TGTGCCAGCAGCCAGGGACAGCTCACAGATACGCAGTATTTT; cdr3_aa: CASSQGQLTDTQYF
clone_size: NA; v_call: TRBV5-1; d_call: TRBD1; j_call: TRBJ1-4; cdr3_nt: TGCGCCAGCAGCTTACAGGGGGCGACTAATGAAAAACTGTTTTTT; cdr3_aa: CASSLQGATNEKLFF
clone_size: NA; v_call: TRBV30; d_call: NA; j_call: TRBJ1-6; cdr3_nt: TGTGCCTGGAGGGGAACAGGGAGCAAAGGAAATTCACCCCTCCACTTT; cdr3_aa: CAWRGTGSKGNSPLHF